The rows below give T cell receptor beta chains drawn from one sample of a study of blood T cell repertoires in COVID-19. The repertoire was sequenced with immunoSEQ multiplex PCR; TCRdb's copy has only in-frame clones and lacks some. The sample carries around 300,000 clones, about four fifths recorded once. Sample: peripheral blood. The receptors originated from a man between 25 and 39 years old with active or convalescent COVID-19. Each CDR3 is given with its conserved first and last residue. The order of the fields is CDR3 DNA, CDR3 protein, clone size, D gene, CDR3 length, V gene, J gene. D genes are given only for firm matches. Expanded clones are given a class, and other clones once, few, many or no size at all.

cdr3_nt: TGTGCCAGCAGCCCTGGGTCTAGCGGGGTTTTTCAGAAGACCCAGTACTTC
cdr3_aa: CASSPGSSGVFQKTQYF
clone_size: NA
d_call: TRBD2
cdr3_length: 17
v_call: TRBV11-3
j_call: TRBJ2-5

cdr3_nt: TGTGCCAGCAGTTATAGCCGGGGGGGCGAGCAGTACTTC
cdr3_aa: CASSYSRGGEQYF
clone_size: NA
d_call: TRBD2
cdr3_length: 13
v_call: TRBV6-6
j_call: TRBJ2-7

cdr3_nt: TGTGCCAGTAGTCGGGATAGCAATCAGCCCCAGCATTTT
cdr3_aa: CASSRDSNQPQHF
clone_size: few
d_call: NA
cdr3_length: 13
v_call: TRBV19
j_call: TRBJ1-5

cdr3_nt: TGTGCCAGTAGTAAGCAGGGGGCGCATGGCTACACCTTC
cdr3_aa: CASSKQGAHGYTF
clone_size: NA
d_call: TRBD1
cdr3_length: 13
v_call: TRBV19
j_call: TRBJ1-2

cdr3_nt: TGTGCCAGCAACTCTGGGGGCAGGGGATTAGATACGCAGTATTTT
cdr3_aa: CASNSGGRGLDTQYF
clone_size: NA
d_call: NA
cdr3_length: 15
v_call: TRBV28
j_call: TRBJ2-3

cdr3_nt: TGTGCCAGCAAGGGGGTCGTGGGCACAGATACGCAGTATTTT
cdr3_aa: CASKGVVGTDTQYF
clone_size: NA
d_call: NA
cdr3_length: 14
v_call: TRBV27
j_call: TRBJ2-3

cdr3_nt: TGTGCCAGCAGTGAAGGGGCAGGGGATAATTCACCCCTCCACTTT
cdr3_aa: CASSEGAGDNSPLHF
clone_size: NA
d_call: NA
cdr3_length: 15
v_call: TRBV6-1
j_call: TRBJ1-6

cdr3_nt: TGTGCCAGTAGTTTGGGACAGGGACATCAGCCCCAGCATTTT
cdr3_aa: CASSLGQGHQPQHF
clone_size: NA
d_call: TRBD1
cdr3_length: 14
v_call: TRBV19
j_call: TRBJ1-5

cdr3_nt: TGTGCCAGCAGCTCGCCCCACGGACTCTACCAGTACTTC
cdr3_aa: CASSSPHGLYQYF
clone_size: NA
d_call: NA
cdr3_length: 13
v_call: TRBV7-9
j_call: TRBJ2-4

cdr3_nt: TGTGCCAGCAGGCTAGACCTAGGCGGCTCCTACGAGCAGTACTTC
cdr3_aa: CASRLDLGGSYEQYF
clone_size: NA
d_call: NA
cdr3_length: 15
v_call: TRBV21-1
j_call: TRBJ2-7

cdr3_nt: TGTGCCACCAGTGATTTGGGACACTCCACAGATACGCAGTATTTT
cdr3_aa: CATSDLGHSTDTQYF
clone_size: NA
d_call: NA
cdr3_length: 15
v_call: TRBV24-1
j_call: TRBJ2-3

cdr3_nt: TGTGCCAGCAGCCAAGAAGGGGGTACCTCTGGGGCCAACGTCCTGACTTTC
cdr3_aa: CASSQEGGTSGANVLTF
clone_size: NA
d_call: NA
cdr3_length: 17
v_call: TRBV4-2
j_call: TRBJ2-6